One and the same sample provided the 8 T cell receptor beta chains below, sequenced in a study of regulatory T cells in long-lasting Graves disease. The time point: newly diagnosed GD, antithyroid drugs for less than 3 months. PBMC RNA served as the TCR library source. Sequencing libraries for TCR beta were prepared with iRepertoire HTBI primers and Arm-PCR of CDR3 regions. TCRdb itself ran the multiplex PCR reads through MiXCR, one entry per CDR3 protein. This table has 440,000 or so distinct CDR3 sequences, around 17% appearing once. These data also formed part of another study, on T cells in Graves' hyperthyroidism and ophthalmopathy.

The sequencing here drew on peripheral blood mononuclear cells (PBMCs), taken at new diagnosis, from a patient treated with antithyroid drugs. These receptors came from a woman aged 30 to 39 with Graves disease.

This clonotype was observed at least ten times. The chain couples TRBV2 to TRBJ2-7, with D possibly being TRBD2 (6 bases). Trimming removed 5 bases from V and 2 bases from J, with 13 bases in between. Germline loops: CDR1 SNHLY, CDR2 FYNNEI. This CDR3 region has 14 residues. CDR3 region: CASSYRGTPYEQYF. CDR3 in DNA: TGTGCCAGCAGTTACCGCGGGACCCCCTACGAGCAGTACTTC.

This clonotype appeared a single time. The genes are TRBV28 and TRBJ2-7; no clear D gene. Germline V lookup: CDR1 MDHEN, CDR2 SYDVKM. Between the trimmed V and J ends, which lost 10 bases and 7 bases, there was a span of 17 bases. The CDR3 is 12 amino acids. The CDR3 DNA reads as TGTGCCACCGTACGGGCGGTGGGGGAGCAGTACTTC. Protein: CATVRAVGEQYF.

This clonotype was seen a few times. The CDR3 sequence: CASSKPGPRANTGELFF. CDR3 sequence (DNA): TGTGCCAGCAGTAAACCGGGGCCCAGGGCTAACACCGGGGAGCTGTTTTTT. The chain carries TRBV12-3 or TRBV12-4 and TRBJ2-2; D possibly matches TRBD1 or TRBD2 (5 bases each). V lost 5 bases to trimming and J lost 2 bases, with 18 bases between them. The CDR3 spans 17 residues.

The sample holds many counts of this clonotype. The chain is built from TRBV5-1 and TRBJ1-2; 12 bases align to TRBD1. Germline-derived CDR1 and CDR2 are SGHRS and YFSETQ. This CDR3 has 15 residues. With 4 bases clipped from V and 2 bases from J, the junction kept 3 bases outside the gene matches. CDR3 bases: TGCGCCAGCAGCCTGGGACAGGGGGCCAACTATGGCTACACCTTC. It specifies CASSLGQGANYGYTF. The full variable domain, with the rest looked up from reference TRBV5-1 and TRBJ1-2, is KAGVTQTPRYLIKTRGQQVTLSCSPISGHRSVSWYQQTPGQGLQFLFEYFSETQRNKGNFPGRFSGRQFSNSRSEMNVSTLELGDSALYLCASSLGQGANYGYTFGSGTRLTVV.

V usage is TRBV20-1 and J usage is TRBJ2-7, with D perhaps matching TRBD2 (7 bases). The V gene's germline CDR1 is DFQATT and CDR2 SNEGSKA (reference sequence). V lost 2 bases, J lost 6 bases, and 14 bases lay in between. The CDR3 is 13 amino acids. Here the CDR3 reads CSARWGGQSEQYF. The DNA for the CDR3 is TGCAGTGCTAGATGGGGGGGGCAGAGCGAGCAGTACTTC.

This clonotype appeared a few times. Given a much more abundant clone one base away, this may be a read error. In DNA form, the CDR3 reads TGCAGTGCGCAAGCCAGAAGCCCTTACGAGCAGTTCTTC. This codes for CSAQARSPYEQFF. V usage is TRBV20-1 and J usage is TRBJ2-1; D not resolved. The CDR3 totals 13 residues. The ends were cut back, 6 bases at V and 10 bases at J, with 19 bases in the middle. The V gene's germline CDR1 is DFQATT and CDR2 SNEGSKA (reference sequence).

This clonotype was detected ten times or more. J is TRBJ1-1 and V is TRBV2, with unresolved D. V was clipped by 10 bases and J by 5 bases, with 14 bases between them. The CDR3 spans 12 residues. The germline gives CDR1 SNHLY, CDR2 FYNNEI. CDR3 nucleotide sequence: TGTGCCACCTTAAGGAGATCTACTGAAGCTTTCTTT. Translated: CATLRRSTEAFF. The full variable domain, rest sourced from reference TRBV2 and TRBJ1-1, is EPEVTQTPSHQVTQMGQEVILRCVPISNHLYFYWYRQILGQKVEFLVSFYNNEISEKSEIFDDQFSVERPDGSNFTLKIRSTKLEDSAMYFCATLRRSTEAFFGQGTRLTVV.

In its sample, this clonotype was seen a few times. V usage is TRBV4-1 and J usage is TRBJ1-1; D might be TRBD1 (6 bases). The length of the CDR3 is 17 residues. Trimming cost V 4 bases and J 0 bases, with 18 bases left between them. Germline V gene lookup returns CDR1 MGHRA and CDR2 YSYEKL. CDR3 sequence reads: CASSLGGRGPMNTEAFF. The CDR3, as DNA: TGCGCCAGCAGCCTTGGAGGCCGGGGGCCTATGAACACTGAAGCTTTCTTT.